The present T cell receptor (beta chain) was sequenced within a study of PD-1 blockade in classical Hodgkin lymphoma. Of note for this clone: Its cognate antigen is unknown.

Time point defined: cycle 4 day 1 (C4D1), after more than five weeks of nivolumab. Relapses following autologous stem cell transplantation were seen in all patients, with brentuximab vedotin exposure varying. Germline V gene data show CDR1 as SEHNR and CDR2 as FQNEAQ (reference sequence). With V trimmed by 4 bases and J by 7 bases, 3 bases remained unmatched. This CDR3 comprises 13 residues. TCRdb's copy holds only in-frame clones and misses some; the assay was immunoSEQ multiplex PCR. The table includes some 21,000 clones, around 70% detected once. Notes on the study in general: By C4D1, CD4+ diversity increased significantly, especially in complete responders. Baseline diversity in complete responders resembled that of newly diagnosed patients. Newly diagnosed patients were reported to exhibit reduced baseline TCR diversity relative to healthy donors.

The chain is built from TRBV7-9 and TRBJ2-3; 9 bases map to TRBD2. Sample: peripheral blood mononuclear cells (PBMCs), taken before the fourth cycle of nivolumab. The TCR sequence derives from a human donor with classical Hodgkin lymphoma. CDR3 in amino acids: CASSSSGTNTQYF. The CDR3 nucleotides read TGTGCCAGCAGCTCTAGCGGGACTAATACGCAGTATTTT.